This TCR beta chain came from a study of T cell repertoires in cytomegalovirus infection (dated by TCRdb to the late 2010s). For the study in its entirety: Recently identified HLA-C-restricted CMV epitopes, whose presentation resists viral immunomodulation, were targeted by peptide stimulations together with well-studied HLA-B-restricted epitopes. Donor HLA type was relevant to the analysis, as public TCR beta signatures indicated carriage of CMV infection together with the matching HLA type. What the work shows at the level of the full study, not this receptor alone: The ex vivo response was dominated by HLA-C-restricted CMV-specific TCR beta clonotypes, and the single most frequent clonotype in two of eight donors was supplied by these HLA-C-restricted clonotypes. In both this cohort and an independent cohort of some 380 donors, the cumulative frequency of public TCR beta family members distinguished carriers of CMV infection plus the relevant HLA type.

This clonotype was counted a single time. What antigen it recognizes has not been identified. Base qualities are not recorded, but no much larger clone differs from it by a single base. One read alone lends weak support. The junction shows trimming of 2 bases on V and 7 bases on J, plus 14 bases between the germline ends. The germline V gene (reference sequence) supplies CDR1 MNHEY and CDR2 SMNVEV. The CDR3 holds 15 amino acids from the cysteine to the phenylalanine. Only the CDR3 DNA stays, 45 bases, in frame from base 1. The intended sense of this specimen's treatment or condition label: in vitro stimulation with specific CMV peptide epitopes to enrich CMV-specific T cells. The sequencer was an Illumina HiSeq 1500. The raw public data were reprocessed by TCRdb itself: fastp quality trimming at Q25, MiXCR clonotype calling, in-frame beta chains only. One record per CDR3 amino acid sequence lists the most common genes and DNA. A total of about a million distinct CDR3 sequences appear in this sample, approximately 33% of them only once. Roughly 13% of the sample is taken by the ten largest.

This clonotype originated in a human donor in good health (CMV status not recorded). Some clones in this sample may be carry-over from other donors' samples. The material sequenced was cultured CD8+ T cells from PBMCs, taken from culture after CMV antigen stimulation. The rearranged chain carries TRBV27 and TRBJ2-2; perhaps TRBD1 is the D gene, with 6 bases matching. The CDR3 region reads CASSLLQGQGGELFF. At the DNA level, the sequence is TGTGCCAGCAGTTTACTCCAGGGGCAAGGCGGGGAGCTGTTTTTT.